This T cell receptor (beta chain) originates from a study of T cell changes during pregnancy in multiple sclerosis. The germline V gene has CDR1 GTSNPN and CDR2 SVGIG (reference sequence). V gave up 2 bases and J gave up 4 bases, with 12 bases separating them. The CDR3 has 13 amino acids. TCRdb's copy holds only in-frame clones and misses some; the assay was immunoSEQ multiplex PCR. Here the sample spans about 73,000 clones, under 90% being singletons. The chain is built from TRBV30 and TRBJ2-7, with D hard to call. The receptor was derived from a female donor in good health, enrolled as a control in a pregnancy study. The source was peripheral blood, collected after pregnancy. The CDR3 region has the DNA TGTGCCTGGAGTTCGCGACATTTTTACGAGCAGTACTTC. This encodes CAWSSRHFYEQYF. Using reference TRBV30 and TRBJ2-7 for the parts outside the CDR3, the full variable domain is SQTIHQWPATLVQPVGSPLSLECTVEGTSNPNLYWYRQAAGRGLQLLFYSVGIGQISSEVPQNLSASRPQDRQFILSSKKLLLSDSGFYLCAWSSRHFYEQYFGPGTRLTVT.